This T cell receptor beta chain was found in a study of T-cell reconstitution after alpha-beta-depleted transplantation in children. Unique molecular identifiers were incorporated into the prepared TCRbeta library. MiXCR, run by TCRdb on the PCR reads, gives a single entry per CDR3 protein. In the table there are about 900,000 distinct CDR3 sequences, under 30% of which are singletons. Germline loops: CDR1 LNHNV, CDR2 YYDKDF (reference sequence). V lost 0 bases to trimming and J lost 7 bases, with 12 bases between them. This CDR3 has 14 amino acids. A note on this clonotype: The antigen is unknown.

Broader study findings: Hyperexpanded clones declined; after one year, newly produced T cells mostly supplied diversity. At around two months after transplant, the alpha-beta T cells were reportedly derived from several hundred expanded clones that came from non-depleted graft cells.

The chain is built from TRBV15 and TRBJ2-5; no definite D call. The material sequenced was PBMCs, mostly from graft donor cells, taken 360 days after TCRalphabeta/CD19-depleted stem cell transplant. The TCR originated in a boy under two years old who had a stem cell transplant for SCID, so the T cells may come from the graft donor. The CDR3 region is CATSRDETIGTQYF. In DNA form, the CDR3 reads TGTGCCACCAGCAGAGATGAAACGATCGGGACCCAGTACTTC.